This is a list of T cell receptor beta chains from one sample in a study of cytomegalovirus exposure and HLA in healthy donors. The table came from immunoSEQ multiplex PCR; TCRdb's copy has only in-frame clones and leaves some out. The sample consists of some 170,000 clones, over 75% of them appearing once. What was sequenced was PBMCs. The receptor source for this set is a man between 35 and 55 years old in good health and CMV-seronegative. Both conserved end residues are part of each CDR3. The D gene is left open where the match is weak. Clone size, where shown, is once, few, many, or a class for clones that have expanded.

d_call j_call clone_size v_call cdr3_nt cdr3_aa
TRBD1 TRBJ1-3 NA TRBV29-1 TGCAGCGTCGTTACAGGGGTCTCTGGAAACACCATATATTTT CSVVTGVSGNTIYF
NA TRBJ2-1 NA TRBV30 TGTGCCTGGAGTGTTCTAAGAAATGAGCAGTTCTTC CAWSVLRNEQFF
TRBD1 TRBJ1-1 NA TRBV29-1 TGCAGCGTTGAAGCCGACAGGGGGAACACTGAAGCTTTCTTT CSVEADRGNTEAFF
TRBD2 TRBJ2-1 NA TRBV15 TGTGCCACCAGCAGAGATCAACAGCGGGGGCGACTGGATGAGCAGTTCTTC CATSRDQQRGRLDEQFF
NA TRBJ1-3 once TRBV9 TGTGCCAGCAGCGTAGTTAGTACGGGAAACACCATATATTTT CASSVVSTGNTIYF
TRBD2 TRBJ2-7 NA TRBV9 TGTGCCAGCAGCCCTGGTCTAGCGGGGGCTCCCTACGAGCAGTACTTC CASSPGLAGAPYEQYF
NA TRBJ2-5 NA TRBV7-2 TGTGCCAGCAGCTTAGCGTCGAGGAGTCAAGAGACCCAGTACTTC CASSLASRSQETQYF
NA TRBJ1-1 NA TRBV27 TGTGCCAGCGGAGGCACTGAAGCTTTCTTT CASGGTEAFF
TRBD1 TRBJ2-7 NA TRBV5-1 TGCGCCAGCAGGACTGGGACAGGGACCTACGAGCAGTACTTC CASRTGTGTYEQYF
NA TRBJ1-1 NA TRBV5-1 TGCGCCAGCAGCACCTTAGGGTTGGGGGGGCTACATGGGAGTTACACTGAAGCTTTCTTT CASSTLGLGGLHGSYTEAFF
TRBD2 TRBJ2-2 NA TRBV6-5 TGTGCCATCCGTAGCGGGGAAGTAACCGGGGAGCTGTTTTTT CAIRSGEVTGELFF
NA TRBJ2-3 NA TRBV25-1 TGTGCCAGCAGTGATGCCACCTTACACACAGATACGCAGTATTTT CASSDATLHTDTQYF
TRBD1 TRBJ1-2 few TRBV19 TGTGCCAGTAGTAGGGACAGCCCGGGCTATGGCTACACCTTC CASSRDSPGYGYTF
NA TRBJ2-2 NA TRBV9 TGTGCCAGCAGCTTTTCCTCCGGTAGACTTTCCTCCGGGGAGCTGTTTTTT CASSFSSGRLSSGELFF
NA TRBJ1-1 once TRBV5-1 TGCGCCAGCAGCTTGGAACTCTTCCCACGAGAAGCTTTCTTT CASSLELFPREAFF
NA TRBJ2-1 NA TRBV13 TGTGCCAGCAGCTTAAAGAGGATCCTCGGAGAGCAGTTCTTC CASSLKRILGEQFF
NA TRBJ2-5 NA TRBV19 TGTGCCAGTAGTAACAGGGGGGGGACCCAGTACTTC CASSNRGGTQYF
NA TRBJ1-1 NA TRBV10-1 TGCGCCAGCAGTGAGAGGACGGGGATGAACACTGAAGCTTTCTTT CASSERTGMNTEAFF
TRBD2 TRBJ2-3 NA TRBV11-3 TGTGCCAGCAGCTTAGCCCTAGCGGGGGTTGGAGATACGCAGTATTTT CASSLALAGVGDTQYF
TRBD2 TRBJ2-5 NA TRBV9 TGTGCCAGCAGCGCCAGCGGGGGCCGAGGAGAGACCCAGTACTTC CASSASGGRGETQYF
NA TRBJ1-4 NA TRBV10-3 TGTGCCATCAGGGGTAGCAGGGGCTTAGATGAAAAACTGTTTTTT CAIRGSRGLDEKLFF
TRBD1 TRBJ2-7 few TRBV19 TGTGCCAGTAAGCAGGGGGACCGGGACAATTACGAGCAGTACTTC CASKQGDRDNYEQYF
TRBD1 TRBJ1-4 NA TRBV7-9 TGTGCCAGCAGCCACAGGGACAGCAATAATGAAAAACTGTTTTTT CASSHRDSNNEKLFF
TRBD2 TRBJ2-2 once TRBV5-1 TGCGCCAGCAGCCCCGCCTTAGCGGGGGTCCACACCGGGGAGCTGTTTTTT CASSPALAGVHTGELFF
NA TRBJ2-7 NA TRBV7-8 TGTGCCAGCAGCCCCTTCCCAGCGGATATCTCCTACGAGCAGTACTTC CASSPFPADISYEQYF
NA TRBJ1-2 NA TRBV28 TGTGCCAGCAGCCTATCGGGGAGCCATGGCTACACCTTC CASSLSGSHGYTF
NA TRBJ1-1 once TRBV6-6 TGTGCCAGCAGTTACTCTATGAACACTGAAGCTTTCTTT CASSYSMNTEAFF
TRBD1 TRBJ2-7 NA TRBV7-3 TGTGCCAGCAGCTTACTTGGGGACAGGGTCACCATCTACGAGCAGTACTTC CASSLLGDRVTIYEQYF
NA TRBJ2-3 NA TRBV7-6 TGTGCCAGCAGCTTAGGAACGGGGGATACGCAGTATTTT CASSLGTGDTQYF
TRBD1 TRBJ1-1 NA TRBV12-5 TGTGCTAGTGGTTTGGGGGCAGGGGGATACACTGAAGCTTTCTTT CASGLGAGGYTEAFF
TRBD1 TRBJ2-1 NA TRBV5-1 TGCGCCAGCAGCTTGTTCCCGGGACAGATCGATGAGCAGTTCTTC CASSLFPGQIDEQFF
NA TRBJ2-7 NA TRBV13 TGTGCCAGCAGCTTAGTCAGTGGGCACAACGAGCAGTACTTC CASSLVSGHNEQYF
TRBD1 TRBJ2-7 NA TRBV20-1 TGCAGTGCCTTAACAGGGGTCAGCCAGTACTTC CSALTGVSQYF
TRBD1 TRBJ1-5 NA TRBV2 TGTGCCAGCAGGATACAGGGGGCTGGACGACAGCCCCAGCATTTT CASRIQGAGRQPQHF
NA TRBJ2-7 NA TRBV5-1 TGCGCCAGCAGCTTGGGGGACACTACATCCTACGAGCAGTACTTC CASSLGDTTSYEQYF
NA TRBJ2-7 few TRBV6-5 TGTGCCAGCAGCCCCGGGACAAACTTTTACGAGCAGTACTTC CASSPGTNFYEQYF
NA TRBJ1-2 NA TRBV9 TGTGCCAGCAGCGCCGTCGGGGGGGAAGGCTATGGCTACACCTTC CASSAVGGEGYGYTF
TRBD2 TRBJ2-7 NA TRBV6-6 TGTGCCAGCACCAATTCCGGGACTAGTTCCCATCTCGAGCAGTACTTC CASTNSGTSSHLEQYF
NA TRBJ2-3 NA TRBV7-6 TGTGCCAGCAGCTTGGAGGCCTCCCGGCCAGATACGCAGTATTTT CASSLEASRPDTQYF
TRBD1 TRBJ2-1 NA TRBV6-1 TGTGCCAGCAGTGTAGACAGGGTCTCCTACAATGAGCAGTTCTTC CASSVDRVSYNEQFF
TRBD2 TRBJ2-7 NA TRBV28 TGTGCCAGCATCCCTAGCGGGCCTGGGACCTACGAGCAGTACTTC CASIPSGPGTYEQYF
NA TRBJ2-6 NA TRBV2 TGTGCCAGCACGACCGGACTGAGCTCTGGGGCCAACGTCCTGACTTTC CASTTGLSSGANVLTF
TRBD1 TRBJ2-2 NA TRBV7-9 TGTGCCAGCAGCTTTCTAGGGGGCAACGAAAAAAACACCGGGGAGCTGTTTTTT CASSFLGGNEKNTGELFF
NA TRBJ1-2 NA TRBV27 TGTGCCAGCAGGATTGGGGCCCAGCCCTATGGCTACACCTTC CASRIGAQPYGYTF
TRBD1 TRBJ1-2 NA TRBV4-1 TGCGCCAGCAGCCAAGGGACAGGGCCTAACTATGGCTACACCTTC CASSQGTGPNYGYTF
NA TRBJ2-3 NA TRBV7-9 TGTGCCAGCGGGCTTGGCGTCCCAGATACGCAGTATTTT CASGLGVPDTQYF
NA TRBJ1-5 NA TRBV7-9 TGTGCCAGCAGCTCCTCAGGTTTCGGTCAGCCCCAGCATTTT CASSSSGFGQPQHF